These 22 T cell receptor beta chains originate from one sample sequenced in a study of OX40 agonist ivuxolimab in advanced cancers. Method: immunoSEQ multiplex PCR; TCRdb's copy keeps in-frame clones and lacks some. The data contain 20,000 or so clones, approximately 84% of them singletons. Specimen: CD4+ or CD8+ T cells sorted from blood, collected in a trial of the OX40 agonist ivuxolimab. The receptors here all came from an adult with an advanced solid tumor such as melanoma, head and neck, liver or kidney cancer.

J is TRBJ1-5 and V is TRBV6-1, with D unresolved. V lost 4 bases to trimming and J lost 3 bases, with 13 bases between them. The CDR3 totals 15 residues. CDR1 MNHNS and CDR2 SASEGT come from the germline V gene. The CDR3 DNA reads as TGTGCCAGCAGTGCTCAGCGCGGCGCCAATCAGCCCCAGCATTTT. Translating it yields CASSAQRGANQPQHF.

The chain carries TRBV18 and TRBJ1-2; a weak D match, TRBD1 (6 bases). The germline V and J ends were trimmed by 3 bases and 8 bases, with 16 bases remaining between them. The CDR3 extends over 14 amino acids. In germline, CDR1 is KGHSH, CDR2 LQKENI. The CDR3 sequence: CASSPPGGALGYTF. The CDR3 DNA reads as TGTGCCAGCTCACCCCCCGGGGGGGCGCTGGGCTACACCTTC.

This chain links TRBV9 with TRBJ1-2; D possibly corresponds to TRBD1 (5 bases). The CDR3 extends over 15 amino acids. The germline gives CDR1 SGDLS, CDR2 YYNGEE. V lost 4 bases, J lost 5 bases, and 18 bases lay in between. The CDR3 reads CASSPLEQAVYGYTF. The DNA of the CDR3 is TGTGCCAGCAGCCCTCTCGAACAGGCCGTTTATGGCTACACCTTC.

This clone showed up just once. V usage is TRBV10-3 and J usage is TRBJ1-3; D is perhaps TRBD1 (5 bases). Between the trimmed V and J ends, which lost 0 bases and 2 bases, there was a span of 11 bases. The CDR3 extends over 16 amino acids. Germline V gene sequence: CDR1 ENHRY, CDR2 SYGVKD. The DNA of the CDR3 is TGTGCCATCAGTGAGTCAAATGGGGGAGCTGGAAACACCATATATTTT. Protein sequence: CAISESNGGAGNTIYF.

There are a few counts of this clone. The gene calls are TRBV9 and TRBJ2-1, with D tentatively TRBD2 (6 bases). Germline V gene data show CDR1 as SGDLS and CDR2 as YYNGEE. This CDR3 comprises 15 residues. V shed 4 bases and J shed 6 bases, with 17 bases lying between them. For the CDR3, the DNA is TGTGCCAGCAGCCATAGCGGTGGGGGGACCAATGAGCAGTTCTTC. The encoded protein is CASSHSGGGTNEQFF.

V and J are TRBV5-4 and TRBJ1-3; D ambiguous. The V and J ends lost 1 base and 0 bases respectively, with 20 bases between them. This CDR3 comprises 19 residues. CDR1 SGHNT and CDR2 YYREEE come from the germline V gene (reference sequence). The CDR3 DNA is TGTGCCAGCAGCTTGTGGTCCGAGACTGCCCGACGCTCTGGAAACACCATATATTTT. Its protein is CASSLWSETARRSGNTIYF.

The chain joins TRBV29-1 to TRBJ2-7; D is possibly TRBD2 (6 bases). In germline, CDR1 is SQVTM, CDR2 ANQGSEA. Trimming removed 7 bases at V and 2 bases at J, with 15 bases between. There are 13 residues in the CDR3. CDR3 protein: CSAGGENPYEQYF. CDR3 bases: TGCAGCGCCGGCGGGGAGAATCCCTACGAGCAGTACTTC.

To note about this clone: This CDR3 is also generated by other DNA sequences in the sample. V and J are TRBV7-8 and TRBJ1-5; no clear D gene. Germline-derived CDR1 and CDR2 are SGHVS and FQNEAQ. Trimming left V 1 base short and J 4 bases short, with 5 bases between. The CDR3 runs 13 residues. The CDR3 DNA reads as TGTGCCAGCAGCTTAGGGAATAATCAGCCCCAGCATTTT. Protein product: CASSLGNNQPQHF.

The CDR3 bases are TGTGCCAGCAGTCCCCTCTCAGGGACCCACGAGCAGTACTTC. Translating it yields CASSPLSGTHEQYF. This chain connects TRBV28 to TRBJ2-7; D tentatively reads TRBD1 or TRBD2 (5 bases each). Per germline, CDR1 MDHEN and CDR2 SYDVKM. The CDR3 contains 14 residues. Trimming pared 5 bases from V and 5 bases from J, leaving 16 bases between. Full variable domain (missing parts from reference TRBV28 and TRBJ2-7): DVKVTQSSRYLVKRTGEKVFLECVQDMDHENMFWYRQDPGLGLRLIYFSYDVKMKEKGDIPEGYSVSREKKERFSLILESASTNQTSMYLCASSPLSGTHEQYFGPGTRLTVT.

The chain recombines TRBV9 with TRBJ2-7, with D perhaps matching TRBD2 (6 bases). The CDR3 has 14 amino acids. CDR1 and CDR2 from the germline V gene are SGDLS and YYNGEE. V was clipped by 2 bases and J by 0 bases, with 9 bases between them. The CDR3 DNA is TGTGCCAGCAGCGTTGGAGGGTTCTCCTACGAGCAGTACTTC. Translation: CASSVGGFSYEQYF.

The rearrangement joins TRBV2 to TRBJ1-1; maybe TRBD1 (5 bases). The length of the CDR3 is 13 residues. Trimming stripped 8 bases from V and 3 bases from J, with 13 bases between. CDR1 and CDR2 (germline): SNHLY, FYNNEI. DNA of the CDR3: TGTGCCAGCTCCGGGGGTGGCTACACTGAAGCTTTCTTT. The encoded protein is CASSGGGYTEAFF. The full variable domain, with the rest looked up from reference TRBV2 and TRBJ1-1, is EPEVTQTPSHQVTQMGQEVILRCVPISNHLYFYWYRQILGQKVEFLVSFYNNEISEKSEIFDDQFSVERPDGSNFTLKIRSTKLEDSAMYFCASSGGGYTEAFFGQGTRLTVV.

This clone was counted a few times. The V gene is TRBV28, the J gene TRBJ1-1; TRBD1 is a possible D gene (5 bases). CDR3 length equals 15 residues. Germline CDR1 and CDR2: MDHEN and SYDVKM. Trimming took off 2 bases at V and 1 base at J, with 11 bases between the two ends. The CDR3 coding sequence is TGTGCCAGCAGTTTACGGGGACGGAGGAACACTGAAGCTTTCTTT. Protein sequence: CASSLRGRRNTEAFF.

The chain has TRBV10-3 and TRBJ2-1; D gene unclear. V lost 6 bases and J 0 bases, leaving 15 bases between the germline ends. The CDR3 totals 16 residues. Looked up from germline, CDR1 is ENHRY and CDR2 is SYGVKD. CDR3 protein: CAISPSEPGSYNEQFF. The CDR3 DNA sequence: TGTGCCATCAGCCCCTCCGAGCCAGGCTCCTACAATGAGCAGTTCTTC.

The chain couples TRBV4-1 to TRBJ2-5; D remains ambiguous. This CDR3 has 16 amino acids. The V gene lost 4 bases and the J gene lost 1 base, with 16 bases spanning the gap. CDR1 and CDR2 (germline): MGHRA, YSYEKL. CDR3: CASSRSSSISQETQYF. In DNA form, the CDR3 reads TGCGCCAGCAGCCGGTCCTCCTCGATATCCCAAGAGACCCAGTACTTC.

CDR3: CASSLGTGAIYSNQPQHF. The CDR3 coding sequence is TGTGCCAGCAGCTTAGGGACAGGGGCGATATATAGCAATCAGCCCCAGCATTTT. This chain joins TRBV7-8 and TRBJ1-5; 9 nucleotides line up with TRBD1. Germline CDR1 is SGHVS and CDR2 is FQNEAQ. The CDR3 loop spans 18 amino acids. The V gene end was trimmed by 1 base and the J gene end by 0 bases; junction bases not matched to a gene: 7.

This clone was recorded once. V gene TRBV20-1 combines with J gene TRBJ1-3; unclear D gene. The CDR3 consists of 11 residues. V lost 1 base and J 12 bases, leaving 10 bases between the germline ends. CDR1 and CDR2 (germline): DFQATT, SNEGSKA (reference sequence). CDR3 loop: CSARAGPDIYF. CDR3 DNA sequence: TGCAGTGCTAGAGCGGGCCCTGACATATATTTT.

The rearrangement uses TRBV5-5 and TRBJ1-1, with D possibly being TRBD1 (6 bases). The CDR3 has 14 residues. The germline V and J ends were trimmed by 1 base and 5 bases, with 12 bases remaining between them. Germline loops: CDR1 SGHKS, CDR2 YYEKEE (reference sequence). The CDR3 here is CASSLKGEWTEAFF. The CDR3 region has the DNA TGTGCCAGCAGCTTGAAGGGGGAATGGACTGAAGCTTTCTTT.

This chain connects TRBV27 to TRBJ2-5, with TRBD2 identical over 12 bases. Germline V gene data show CDR1 as MNHEY and CDR2 as SMNVEV (reference sequence). J lost 0 bases, V lost 6 bases, and 5 bases had no gene match. The CDR3 is 16 amino acids. The DNA for the CDR3 is TGTGCCAGCAGCCCTACTAGCGGGGGGTACCAAGAGACCCAGTACTTC. Translating gives CASSPTSGGYQETQYF.

This chain connects TRBV27 to TRBJ2-1; D is possibly TRBD2 (5 bases). The CDR3 is 12 residues long. The ends were cut back, 1 base at V and 9 bases at J, with 7 bases in the middle. Germline V CDR1 and CDR2: MNHEY, SMNVEV (reference sequence). CDR3 DNA: TGTGCCAGCAGTTTATTACGGGGTGAGCAGTTCTTC. Translating gives CASSLLRGEQFF.

The J gene is TRBJ1-1, the V gene TRBV7-9; D might be TRBD1 (5 bases). CDR1 is SEHNR, CDR2 FQNEAQ, per germline (reference sequence). Trimming shortened V by 3 bases and J by 7 bases, and 15 bases separated the two germline ends. This CDR3 is built from 14 residues. The DNA of the CDR3 is TGTGCCAGCAGCTTTACCGGGACTCAATATGAAGCTTTCTTT. This sequence encodes CASSFTGTQYEAFF.

The chain is built from TRBV4-1 and TRBJ2-7; D possibly matches TRBD1 or TRBD2 (5 bases each). V lost 0 bases and J lost 4, with 16 bases in between. The germline CDR1 and CDR2 sequences are MGHRA and YSYEKL. The CDR3 length is 16 residues. The CDR3 DNA sequence: TGCGCCAGCAGCCAAGAACTCGGGGCCGGGTGGTACGAGCAGTACTTC. This codes for CASSQELGAGWYEQYF.

DNA of the CDR3: TGTGCCATCAGTGACCGGCCCCGGGACAGGGGGCGCGATAAGTACTACGAGCAGTACTTC. Residues: CAISDRPRDRGRDKYYEQYF. This sequence joins TRBV10-3 and TRBJ2-7; TRBD1 aligns across 12 bases. V gave up 3 bases and J gave up 3 bases; unmatched junction bases: 18. The CDR3 sequence is 20 residues long. Germline CDR1 is ENHRY and CDR2 is SYGVKD.